Listed below are T cell receptor beta chains from one sample, sequenced in a study of beta chain features in type 1 diabetes. TCRdb keeps only in-frame clones here, not all; method: immunoSEQ multiplex PCR. The data show 200,000 to 250,000 clones, around 68% seen once. The specimen was naive CD4+ T cells from blood. The origin of the receptors is a man under 40 in good health. Both conserved end residues are part of each CDR3. D genes are given only for firm matches. Size values are once, few and many counts, or a class for expanded clones, and some rows have none.

clone_size,cdr3_length,d_call,v_call,j_call,cdr3_aa,cdr3_nt
.,13,TRBD2,TRBV29-1,TRBJ2-1,CSVEGLVGNEQFF,TGCAGCGTTGAGGGACTAGTCGGAAATGAGCAGTTCTTC
.,15,.,TRBV4-1,TRBJ2-3,CASSQVGVGTDTQYF,TGCGCCAGCAGCCAAGTCGGGGTGGGCACAGATACGCAGTATTTT
.,11,.,TRBV28,TRBJ2-7,CASHGAYEQYF,TGTGCCAGCCACGGGGCGTACGAGCAGTACTTC
.,13,.,TRBV9,TRBJ2-1,CASSVDPREEQFF,TGTGCCAGCAGCGTAGATCCCAGGGAAGAGCAGTTCTTC
.,12,.,TRBV11-2,TRBJ2-7,CASSPGLAEQYF,TGTGCCAGCAGCCCGGGACTGGCCGAGCAGTACTTC
.,12,.,TRBV18,TRBJ2-5,CASSPYRETQYF,TGTGCCAGCTCACCCTACAGAGAGACCCAGTACTTC
few,13,.,TRBV30,TRBJ1-1,CAWSVPGVTEAFF,TGTGCCTGGAGTGTACCGGGGGTCACTGAAGCTTTCTTT
.,15,.,TRBV9,TRBJ2-1,CASSVLTQGGGEQFF,TGTGCCAGCAGCGTACTCACGCAGGGGGGCGGTGAGCAGTTCTTC
few,15,.,TRBV5-6,TRBJ1-5,CASSLGPNSNQPQHF,TGTGCCAGCAGCTTGGGGCCGAATAGCAATCAGCCCCAGCATTTT
.,14,.,TRBV30,TRBJ2-1,CAWSVRRSHNEQFF,TGTGCCTGGAGTGTACGCAGGTCTCACAATGAGCAGTTCTTC
.,13,TRBD2,TRBV29-1,TRBJ2-5,CSGSGSGQETQYF,TGCAGCGGTTCGGGTAGCGGGCAAGAGACCCAGTACTTC
.,11,.,TRBV7-9,TRBJ2-3,CASSAGDTQYF,TGTGCCAGCAGCGCGGGGGATACGCAGTATTTT
.,15,.,TRBV7-2,TRBJ2-3,CASSLTRDSTDTQYF,TGTGCCAGCAGCTTAACCAGGGACAGCACAGATACGCAGTATTTT
few,14,.,TRBV11-2,TRBJ2-7,CASSLGTSPIEQYF,TGTGCCAGCAGCTTGGGGACTTCCCCTATCGAGCAGTACTTC
few,14,.,TRBV19,TRBJ2-3,CASRVAENTDTQYF,TGTGCCAGTAGAGTAGCGGAAAACACAGATACGCAGTATTTT
.,11,.,TRBV30,TRBJ1-1,CAWEGYTEAFF,TGTGCCTGGGAAGGGTACACTGAAGCTTTCTTT
few,14,.,TRBV28,TRBJ2-5,CASSGRSSQETQYF,TGTGCCAGCAGTGGTAGAAGCTCTCAAGAGACCCAGTACTTC
few,14,.,TRBV25-1,TRBJ2-7,CASSESRLAYEQYF,TGTGCCAGCAGTGAATCACGGTTGGCCTACGAGCAGTACTTC
.,11,.,TRBV10-3,TRBJ2-1,CAAAGRNEQFF,TGTGCCGCCGCAGGGCGCAATGAGCAGTTCTTC
.,16,TRBD1,TRBV6-6,TRBJ2-6,CASSYWTGAGANVLTF,TGTGCCAGCAGTTACTGGACAGGGGCTGGGGCCAACGTCCTGACTTTC
.,15,.,TRBV28,TRBJ2-7,CASSISQRGGYEQYF,TGTGCCAGCAGTATCTCTCAACGTGGGGGCTACGAGCAGTACTTC
.,14,.,TRBV4-1,TRBJ2-5,CASSQDRRGETQYF,TGCGCCAGCAGCCAAGATAGGCGCGGGGAGACCCAGTACTTC
.,14,.,TRBV6-5,TRBJ2-7,CASSYSRGPYEQYF,TGTGCCAGCAGTTACTCCCGGGGACCCTACGAGCAGTACTTC
.,14,.,TRBV10-3,TRBJ2-7,CAISEPGPTYEQYF,TGTGCCATCAGTGAGCCAGGGCCGACCTACGAGCAGTACTTC
.,14,.,TRBV23-1,TRBJ2-5,CASSQSIGIETQYF,TGCGCCAGCAGTCAATCGATAGGGATAGAGACCCAGTACTTC
.,16,TRBD1,TRBV4-3,TRBJ2-2,CASSPTDRPNTGELFF,TGCGCCAGCAGCCCCACGGACAGGCCGAACACCGGGGAGCTGTTTTTT
.,13,.,TRBV29-1,TRBJ1-1,CSVVWTRRTEAFF,TGCAGCGTTGTTTGGACAAGAAGGACTGAAGCTTTCTTT
.,12,.,TRBV29-1,TRBJ2-5,CSFLHLGETQYF,TGCAGCTTCCTACATTTGGGGGAGACCCAGTACTTC
.,15,TRBD2,TRBV13,TRBJ2-3,CASRHSGTSIGTQYF,TGTGCCAGCAGGCACTCCGGGACTAGTATTGGTACGCAGTATTTT
.,14,.,TRBV25-1,TRBJ1-5,CASRPRGAGQPQHF,TGTGCCAGCAGGCCCAGGGGCGCAGGGCAGCCCCAGCATTTT
few,19,.,TRBV9,TRBJ2-7,CASSVGPGTGRRDGYEQYF,TGTGCCAGCAGCGTAGGTCCAGGGACCGGACGGCGGGACGGCTACGAGCAGTACTTC
few,17,.,TRBV9,TRBJ2-6,CASSAGARVSGANVLTF,TGTGCCAGCAGCGCGGGAGCCAGGGTATCAGGGGCCAACGTCCTGACTTTC
.,11,.,TRBV20-1,TRBJ1-1,CSPGGRTEAFF,TGCAGCCCGGGGGGCCGCACTGAAGCTTTCTTT
few,12,.,TRBV25-1,TRBJ2-3,CASSDYPDTQYF,TGTGCCAGCAGTGACTATCCAGATACGCAGTATTTT
.,15,.,TRBV9,TRBJ2-5,CASSVATWGQETQYF,TGTGCCAGCAGCGTAGCTACATGGGGACAAGAGACCCAGTACTTC
.,13,.,TRBV5-4,TRBJ2-5,CASSLLSEETQYF,TGTGCCAGCAGCTTGCTGTCAGAAGAGACCCAGTACTTC
.,12,.,TRBV10-3,TRBJ2-7,CAIKRDGYEQYF,TGTGCCATCAAAAGGGATGGCTACGAGCAGTACTTC
.,13,.,TRBV11-2,TRBJ2-3,CASSLDYTDTQYF,TGTGCCAGCAGCCTGGACTACACAGATACGCAGTATTTT
.,15,.,TRBV30,TRBJ2-6,CAWSVPRSGANVLTF,TGTGCCTGGAGTGTCCCCAGGTCTGGGGCCAACGTCCTGACTTTC
.,12,.,TRBV30,TRBJ2-5,CAWSNGVETQYF,TGTGCCTGGAGTAATGGAGTGGAGACCCAGTACTTC
.,13,.,TRBV7-9,TRBJ2-5,CASSWSGEETQYF,TGTGCCAGCAGCTGGTCAGGGGAGGAGACCCAGTACTTC
few,12,.,TRBV30,TRBJ2-3,CAWSPDADTQYF,TGTGCCTGGAGTCCAGACGCAGATACGCAGTATTTT
.,12,.,TRBV28,TRBJ2-7,CASSLGSTEQYF,TGTGCCAGCAGTTTAGGGAGCACAGAGCAGTACTTC
.,14,.,TRBV11-2,TRBJ2-3,CASSQMTHTDTQYF,TGTGCCAGCAGCCAAATGACCCACACAGATACGCAGTATTTT
.,15,.,TRBV5-1,TRBJ2-7,CASSLDESKTYEQYF,TGCGCCAGCAGCTTGGACGAGTCTAAGACCTACGAGCAGTACTTC
.,14,.,TRBV10-3,TRBJ2-6,CAIRQGTGANVLTF,TGTGCCATCAGGCAGGGCACTGGGGCCAACGTCCTGACTTTC
once,12,.,TRBV5-1,TRBJ1-2,CASSEGNYGYTF,TGCGCCAGCAGCGAAGGGAACTATGGCTACACCTTC
.,14,.,TRBV29-1,TRBJ2-2,CSVEGRQNTGELFF,TGCAGCGTTGAAGGACGGCAGAACACCGGGGAGCTGTTTTTT
.,12,TRBD2,TRBV29-1,TRBJ2-1,CSGQTGRDEQFF,TGCAGCGGACAGACGGGGAGGGATGAGCAGTTCTTC
.,13,TRBD2,TRBV6-6,TRBJ2-1,CASRKRDHNEQFF,TGTGCCAGCAGGAAGCGGGACCACAATGAGCAGTTCTTC
.,14,.,TRBV28,TRBJ2-7,CASRTPGADYEQYF,TGTGCCAGCAGAACTCCCGGCGCTGACTACGAGCAGTACTTC
.,13,.,TRBV30,TRBJ1-6,CAWSTGPLSPLHF,TGTGCCTGGAGTACAGGTCCTCTTTCACCCCTCCACTTT
few,14,.,TRBV18,TRBJ2-7,CASSRDRTSYEQYF,TGTGCCAGCTCCCGCGACAGGACCTCCTACGAGCAGTACTTC
.,15,TRBD2,TRBV5-1,TRBJ2-5,CASSSSGRAGETQYF,TGCGCCAGCAGCTCTAGCGGGAGGGCCGGAGAGACCCAGTACTTC
.,12,.,TRBV30,TRBJ2-7,CAWKGGRKEQYF,TGTGCCTGGAAAGGGGGGAGAAAAGAGCAGTACTTC
.,14,TRBD1,TRBV10-3,TRBJ1-2,CAISEKDRGPGYTF,TGTGCCATCAGTGAGAAGGACAGGGGGCCTGGCTACACCTTC
.,14,TRBD1,TRBV7-9,TRBJ2-7,CASSLAKQGNEQYF,TGTGCCAGCAGCTTAGCGAAACAGGGGAACGAGCAGTACTTC
.,13,TRBD1,TRBV29-1,TRBJ2-3,CSAGTGSTDTQYF,TGCAGCGCCGGGACAGGGAGTACAGATACGCAGTATTTT